Reported below is one TCR beta chain. The data stem from a study of T cells in localized non-small cell lung cancer. The CDR3 totals 12 residues. V dropped 3 bases and J dropped 2 bases, with 2 bases sitting between them. Per the germline V gene, CDR1 is ENHRY and CDR2 is SYGVKD. TCRdb keeps only in-frame clones here, not all; method: immunoSEQ multiplex PCR. The sample contains about 59,000 clones, about 87% of which appear only once. The starting material was peripheral blood, obtained before any cancer treatment. The sequence was obtained from a man between 40 and 70 years old with stage I squamous cell lung carcinoma. The gene calls are TRBV10-3 and TRBJ2-4; no clear D. CDR3 nucleotide sequence: TGTGCCATCAGTGACTCCAAAAACATTCAGTACTTC. Encoded protein: CAISDSKNIQYF.